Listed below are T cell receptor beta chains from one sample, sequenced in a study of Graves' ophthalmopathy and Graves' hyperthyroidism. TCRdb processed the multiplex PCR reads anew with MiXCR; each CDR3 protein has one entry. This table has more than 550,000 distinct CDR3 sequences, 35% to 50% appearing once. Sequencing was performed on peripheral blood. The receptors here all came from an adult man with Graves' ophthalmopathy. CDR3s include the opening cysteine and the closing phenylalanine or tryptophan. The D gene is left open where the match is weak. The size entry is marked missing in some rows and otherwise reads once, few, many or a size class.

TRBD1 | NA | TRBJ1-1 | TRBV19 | TGTGCCAGCAGCTTGGGGGCAGGGGGGATGGACACTGAAGCTTTCTTT | CASSLGAGGMDTEAFF
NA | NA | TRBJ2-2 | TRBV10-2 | TGCGCCAGCAGGGTGGCATCAGGGGAAAACACCGGGGAGCTGTTTTTT | CASRVASGENTGELFF
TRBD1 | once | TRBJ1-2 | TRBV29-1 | TGCAGCTCAACTTCCGGGACAGGGCGGTATGGCTACACCTTC | CSSTSGTGRYGYTF
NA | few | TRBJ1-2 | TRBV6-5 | TGTGCCAGCAGTTCGGGTAGACTCTATGGCTACACCTTC | CASSSGRLYGYTF
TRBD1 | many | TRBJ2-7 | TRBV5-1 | TGCGCCACCTCCGGGACAGGGGGCCACGAGCAGTACTTC | CATSGTGGHEQYF
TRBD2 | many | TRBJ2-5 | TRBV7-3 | TGTGCCAGCAGCAAGGGAGCGGGAGCTCCCCAAGAGACCCAGTACTTC | CASSKGAGAPQETQYF
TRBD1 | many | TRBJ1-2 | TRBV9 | TGTGCCAGCAGCGTACAGGGGGCAGGCTACACCTTC | CASSVQGAGYTF
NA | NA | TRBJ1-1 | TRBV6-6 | TGTGCCAGCAGTGGAGGGCAGGGCGGCACTGAAGCTTTCTTT | CASSGGQGGTEAFF
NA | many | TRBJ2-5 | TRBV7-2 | TGTGCCAGCAGTTTGATGTCGGAGACCCAGTACTTC | CASSLMSETQYF
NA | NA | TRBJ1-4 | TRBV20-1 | TGCAGTGCTAGAGATTCGCGGGGGCTAGGGGGAAAACTGTTTTTT | CSARDSRGLGGKLFF
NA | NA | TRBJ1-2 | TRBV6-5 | TGTGCCAGCAGTTACTCGGATTGGGGGCACTATGGCTACACCTTC | CASSYSDWGHYGYTF
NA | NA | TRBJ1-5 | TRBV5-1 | TGCGCCAGCAGCTTCGCGGGATTGGAGAATCAGCCCCAGCATTTT | CASSFAGLENQPQHF
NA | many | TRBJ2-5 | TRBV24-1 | TGTGCCACCAGTGAAGGGGCAGGGCCAGAGACCCAGTACTTC | CATSEGAGPETQYF
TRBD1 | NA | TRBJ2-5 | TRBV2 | TGTGCCAGCAGTGAAACGGGACAGGGGGAGACCCAGTACTTC | CASSETGQGETQYF
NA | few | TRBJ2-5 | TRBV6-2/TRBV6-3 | TGTGCCAGCACCCACCTTTTGTGGGAGACCCAGTACTTC | CASTHLLWETQYF
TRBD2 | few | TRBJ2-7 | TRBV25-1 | TGTGCCAGCAGTGAATTGACTAGCGGGAGGTCTTACGAGCAGTACTTC | CASSELTSGRSYEQYF
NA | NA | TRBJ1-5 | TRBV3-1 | TGTGCCAGCAGCCAAGCAGGCAGCGGGAATCAGCCCCAGCATTTT | CASSQAGSGNQPQHF